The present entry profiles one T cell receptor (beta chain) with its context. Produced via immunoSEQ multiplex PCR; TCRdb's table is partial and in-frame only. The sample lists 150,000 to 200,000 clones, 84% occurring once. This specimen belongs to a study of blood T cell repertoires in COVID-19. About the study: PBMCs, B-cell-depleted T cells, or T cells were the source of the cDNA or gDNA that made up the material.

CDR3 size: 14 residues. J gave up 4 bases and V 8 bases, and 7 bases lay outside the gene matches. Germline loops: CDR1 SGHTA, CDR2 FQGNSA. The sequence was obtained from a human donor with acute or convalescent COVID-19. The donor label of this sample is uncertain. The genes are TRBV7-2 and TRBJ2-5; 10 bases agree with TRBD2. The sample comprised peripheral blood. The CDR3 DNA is TGTGCCAGCGGTGGGCTAGCGGGGGCAGAGACCCAGTACTTC. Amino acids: CASGGLAGAETQYF.